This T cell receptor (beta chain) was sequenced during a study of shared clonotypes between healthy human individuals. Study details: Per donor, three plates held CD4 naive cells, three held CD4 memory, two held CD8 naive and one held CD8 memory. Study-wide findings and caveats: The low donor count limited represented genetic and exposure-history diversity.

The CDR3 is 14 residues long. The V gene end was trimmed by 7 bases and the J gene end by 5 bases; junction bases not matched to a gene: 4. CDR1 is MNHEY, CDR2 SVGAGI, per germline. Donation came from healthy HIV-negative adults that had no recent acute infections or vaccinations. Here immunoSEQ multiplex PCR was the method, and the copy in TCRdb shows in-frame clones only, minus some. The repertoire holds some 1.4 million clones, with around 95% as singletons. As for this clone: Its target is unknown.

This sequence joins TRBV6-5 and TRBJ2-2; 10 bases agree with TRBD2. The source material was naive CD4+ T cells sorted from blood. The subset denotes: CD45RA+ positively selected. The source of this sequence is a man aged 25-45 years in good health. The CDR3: CASTLLAGTGELFF. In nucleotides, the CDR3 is TGTGCCAGCACTCTACTAGCGGGAACCGGGGAGCTGTTTTTT.